The 21 T cell receptor beta chains presented below share a single source sample, sequenced in a study of regulatory dendritic cells for organ transplantation (TCRdb year 2017). Receptor amplification or capture employed the immunoSEQ multiplex PCR assay. TCRdb stores this immuneACCESS table with in-frame sequences only. Part of the clones is absent; in the studies checked, under half of the shortfall reflects unresolved V genes, and no reason is known for the rest. The sample profile shows approximately 12,000 clones; 85% to 90% of them were found once. The ten largest clonotypes hold about 0.24% of the sample. Sorted T cell subsets were CFSE-labeled and co-cultured for around five days with allogeneic regulatory or mature dendritic cells at a 1:10 DC:T ratio. No antigens are known for them. The sample was naive CD8+ T cells from blood cultured with regulatory dendritic cells. What the cell subset or site label conveys for this sample: CD45RA+ naive T cells. The receptors derive from a human donor in good health.

The V and J genes are TRBV4-3 and TRBJ2-2, with 7 bases that match TRBD1. V was pared by 0 bases and J by 2 bases, with 6 bases of the junction left unmatched. The CDR3 runs 17 residues. Germline CDR1 LGHNA, CDR2 YSLEER. The CDR3 region is CASSQDPDRTNTGELFF. Written as DNA, the CDR3 is TGCGCCAGCAGCCAAGACCCGGACAGGACTAACACCGGGGAGCTGTTTTTT.

Written as DNA, the CDR3 is TGTGCCAGCGGGGCAGGGGGCGCCGGTTCTTTCTTT. This gives the protein CASGAGGAGSFF. V and J are TRBV6-5 and TRBJ1-1, with 8 bases identical to TRBD1. V was clipped by 8 bases and J by 12 bases; unmatched bases: 11. The germline gives CDR1 MNHEY, CDR2 SVGAGI. The CDR3 is 12 residues long.

This sequence joins TRBV6-5 and TRBJ2-7; possibly TRBD1 for D (5 bases). V lost 0 bases, J lost 5 bases, and 11 bases lay in between. Germline CDR1 MNHEY, CDR2 SVGAGI. The CDR3 spans 14 residues. CDR3 coding DNA: TGTGCCAGCAGTTACTCGAATCAGGGCCACGAGCAGTACTTC. It encodes CASSYSNQGHEQYF.

In its sample, this clone was seen once. This sequence joins TRBV4-3 and TRBJ1-3; D may be TRBD1 (5 bases). CDR3 length: 18 amino acids. The V gene's germline CDR1 is LGHNA and CDR2 YSLEER. The V and J ends lost 0 bases and 4 bases respectively, with 19 bases between them. This chain's CDR3 is CASSQDPNPTVLGNTIYF. The CDR3 DNA is TGCGCCAGCAGCCAAGATCCCAATCCGACAGTCCTCGGAAACACCATATATTTT.

This chain joins TRBV10-3 and TRBJ2-1; 10 nucleotides align to TRBD2. V shed 6 bases and J 3 bases; nucleotides not matched to a gene: 8. The CDR3 contains 16 residues. Germline CDR1 reads ENHRY; CDR2 reads SYGVKD. The CDR3 bases are TGTGCCATCAGCGACTGGACTAGCGGTTACTACAATGAGCAGTTCTTC. This sequence encodes CAISDWTSGYYNEQFF.

This clone was observed a single time. CDR3 in DNA: TGTGCCATAGATAACAGGGGGCGCAATGTGAATGAGCAGTTCTTC. Translation gives CAIDNRGRNVNEQFF. The rearrangement joins TRBV2 to TRBJ2-1; 9 bases line up with TRBD1. Germline V gene lookup returns CDR1 SNHLY and CDR2 FYNNEI. The length of the CDR3 is 15 residues. The ends lost 10 bases at V and 7 bases at J; junction bases unmatched: 14. Variable domain in full (rest from reference TRBV2 and TRBJ2-1): EPEVTQTPSHQVTQMGQEVILRCVPISNHLYFYWYRQILGQKVEFLVSFYNNEISEKSEIFDDQFSVERPDGSNFTLKIRSTKLEDSAMYFCAIDNRGRNVNEQFFGPGTRLTVL.

The V call is TRBV9, the J call TRBJ2-1; D is perhaps TRBD2 (5 bases). The V end was cut by 3 bases, the J end by 8 bases, with 18 bases between. The CDR3 totals 15 residues. CDR1 and CDR2 (germline): SGDLS, YYNGEE. CDR3 nucleotides: TGTGCCAGCAGCGGGCGGATAGCGAGCGGCCATGAGCAGTTCTTC. Translated, it gives CASSGRIASGHEQFF.

The chain couples TRBV11-2 to TRBJ2-1; 7 nucleotides agree with TRBD2. V shed 0 bases, J shed 9 bases, and the junction held 14 bases outside the gene matches. The CDR3 spans 17 residues. Germline CDR1 reads SGHAT; CDR2 reads FQNNGV. This CDR3 is CASSLEGFGGRDSEQFF. Here the CDR3 DNA reads TGTGCCAGCAGCTTAGAAGGGTTCGGCGGGAGAGACAGTGAGCAGTTCTTC.

The CDR3 DNA reads TGCGCCAGCAGCCAAACCCGGGACAGGGTCTACGAGCAGTACTTC. Translating it yields CASSQTRDRVYEQYF. The V gene is TRBV4-3, the J gene TRBJ2-7, with TRBD1 matching 9 bases. CDR1 is LGHNA, CDR2 YSLEER, per germline. V gave up 2 bases and J gave up 3 bases; unmatched junction bases: 5. The CDR3 consists of 15 residues.

V usage is TRBV19 and J usage is TRBJ1-5; a possible D gene is TRBD1 (5 bases). CDR1 is LNHDA and CDR2 is SQIVND in the germline V gene (reference sequence). Trimming took off 3 bases at V and 3 bases at J, with 9 bases between the two ends. The CDR3 has 14 amino acids. The CDR3 sequence is CASSIRDYNQPQHF. In DNA, the CDR3 is TGTGCCAGTAGTATCAGGGACTACAATCAGCCCCAGCATTTT.

This clone was seen a few times. V usage is TRBV5-1 and J usage is TRBJ1-1, with D possibly being TRBD1 (5 bases). The CDR3 extends over 14 amino acids. Germline values: CDR1 SGHRS, CDR2 YFSETQ. Between the trimmed V and J ends, which lost 0 bases and 0 bases, there was a span of 6 bases. CDR3 protein: CASSLGQMNTEAFF. Here the CDR3 DNA reads TGCGCCAGCAGCTTGGGACAGATGAACACTGAAGCTTTCTTT.

The V call is TRBV5-6, the J call TRBJ2-7; 8 bases are a match to TRBD2. In germline, CDR1 is SGHDT, CDR2 YYEEEE. V was clipped by 5 bases and J by 3 bases; unmatched bases: 4. CDR3 length: 13 amino acids. CDR3 amino acids: CASRRGGIYEQYF. In DNA, the CDR3 is TGTGCCAGCAGACGGGGGGGCATCTACGAGCAGTACTTC.

The chain is built from TRBV6-5 and TRBJ2-7; D unclear. The germline V and J ends were trimmed by 2 bases and 3 bases, with 5 bases remaining between them. Germline V gene lookup returns CDR1 MNHEY and CDR2 SVGAGI. CDR3 size: 12 residues. CDR3 in amino acids: CASSYTGYEQYF. Here the CDR3 DNA reads TGTGCCAGCAGTTACACGGGCTACGAGCAGTACTTC.

The count of this clone is one. The V and J genes are TRBV19 and TRBJ2-3; perhaps TRBD2 as D (6 bases). The CDR3 is 16 amino acids. V was trimmed by 3 bases and J by 1 base, leaving 14 bases between them. Germline V lookup: CDR1 LNHDA, CDR2 SQIVND (reference sequence). The CDR3 nucleotides read TGTGCCAGTAGTATGCGGTGGGGCGGGGGCACAGATACGCAGTATTTT. This sequence encodes CASSMRWGGGTDTQYF.

This sequence joins TRBV4-1 and TRBJ1-4; 12 nucleotides match TRBD1. The CDR3 spans 17 residues. Germline values: CDR1 MGHRA, CDR2 YSYEKL. V trimming: 0 bases; J trimming: 5 bases; junction bases outside the gene matches: 4. The CDR3 here is CASSQEGQGARNEKLFF. In DNA form, the CDR3 reads TGCGCCAGCAGCCAAGAGGGACAGGGGGCGCGGAATGAAAAACTGTTTTTT.

CDR3 sequence: CASSQDRGGVDTEAFF. Written as DNA, the CDR3 is TGCGCCAGCAGCCAAGATCGGGGTGGGGTCGACACTGAAGCTTTCTTT. This chain uses TRBV4-1 with TRBJ1-1; D is uncertain. The V and J ends lost 0 bases and 3 bases respectively, with 14 bases between them. This CDR3 is built from 16 residues. The germline CDR1 and CDR2 sequences are MGHRA and YSYEKL.

This rearrangement joins TRBV7-3 to TRBJ1-2; 8 bases fit TRBD1. The CDR3 consists of 15 residues. The germline V gene encodes CDR1 SGHTA and CDR2 FQGTGA. The J segment lost 2 bases and the V segment lost 5 bases, leaving 7 bases of the junction unmatched. CDR3 region: CASSEQGAYNYGYTF. In nucleotides, the CDR3 is TGTGCCAGCAGCGAGCAGGGGGCGTACAACTATGGCTACACCTTC.

V usage is TRBV30 and J usage is TRBJ2-7; D unresolved. This CDR3 contains 13 residues. Germline CDR1 is GTSNPN and CDR2 is SVGIG (reference sequence). Trimming pared 0 bases from V and 2 bases from J, leaving 8 bases between. Written as DNA, the CDR3 is TGTGCCTGGAGTGTTGTCGATACCTACGAGCAGTACTTC. Translation gives CAWSVVDTYEQYF.

The chain has TRBV28 and TRBJ2-2, with a tentative D call TRBD2 (5 bases). Trimming shortened V by 6 bases and J by 6 bases, and 11 bases separated the two germline ends. Germline assignment: CDR1 MDHEN and CDR2 SYDVKM. This CDR3 contains 13 residues. The CDR3 is CASRLGLSGELFF. The CDR3 bases are TGTGCCAGCAGACTAGGGTTGTCCGGGGAGCTGTTTTTT. Combining the CDR3 with reference TRBV28 and TRBJ2-2 gives the whole variable domain DVKVTQSSRYLVKRTGEKVFLECVQDMDHENMFWYRQDPGLGLRLIYFSYDVKMKEKGDIPEGYSVSREKKERFSLILESASTNQTSMYLCASRLGLSGELFFGEGSRLTVL.

In DNA, the CDR3 is TGTGCCAGCAGTTCGTACGGGACATTGAACACTGAAGCTTTCTTT. This translates into CASSSYGTLNTEAFF. The V and J genes are TRBV6-6 and TRBJ1-1, with D possibly matching TRBD1 (6 bases). V lost 4 bases and J lost 0, with 12 bases in between. CDR3 length: 15 amino acids. CDR1 and CDR2 (germline): MNHNY, SVGAGI (reference sequence).

The chain couples TRBV12-5 to TRBJ2-1; 12 nucleotides match TRBD2. The CDR3 loop spans 20 amino acids. The trim removed 1 base at V and 0 bases at J, leaving 10 bases unmatched. CDR1 is LGHNT and CDR2 is FRNRAP in the germline V gene. The CDR3: CASGLGGTSGPIRSYNEQFF. As DNA, the CDR3 is TGTGCTAGTGGTTTGGGTGGGACTAGCGGGCCGATTCGCTCCTACAATGAGCAGTTCTTC.